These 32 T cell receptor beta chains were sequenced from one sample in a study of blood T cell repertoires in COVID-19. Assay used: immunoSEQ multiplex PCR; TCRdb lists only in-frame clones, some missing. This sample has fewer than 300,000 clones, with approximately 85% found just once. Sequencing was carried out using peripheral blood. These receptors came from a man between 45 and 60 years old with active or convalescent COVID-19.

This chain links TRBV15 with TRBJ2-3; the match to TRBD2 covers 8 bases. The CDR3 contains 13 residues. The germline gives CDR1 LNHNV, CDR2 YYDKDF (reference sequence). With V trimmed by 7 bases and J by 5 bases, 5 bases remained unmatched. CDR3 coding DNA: TGTGCCACCACCAGCGGGAGAAAAGATACGCAGTATTTT. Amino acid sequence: CATTSGRKDTQYF.

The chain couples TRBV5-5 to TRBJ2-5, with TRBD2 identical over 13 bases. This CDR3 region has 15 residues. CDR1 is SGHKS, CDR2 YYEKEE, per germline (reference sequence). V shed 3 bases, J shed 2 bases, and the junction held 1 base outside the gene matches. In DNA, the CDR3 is TGTGCCAGCAGCTCGGGACTAGCGGGACAAGAGACCCAGTACTTC. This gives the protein CASSSGLAGQETQYF.

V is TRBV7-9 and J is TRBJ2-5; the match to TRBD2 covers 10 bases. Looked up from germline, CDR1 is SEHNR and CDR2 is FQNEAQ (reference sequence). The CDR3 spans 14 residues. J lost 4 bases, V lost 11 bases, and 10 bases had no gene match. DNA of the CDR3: TGTGCCGGCCAAGCGGGAGGGGCAGGAGAGACCCAGTACTTC. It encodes CAGQAGGAGETQYF.

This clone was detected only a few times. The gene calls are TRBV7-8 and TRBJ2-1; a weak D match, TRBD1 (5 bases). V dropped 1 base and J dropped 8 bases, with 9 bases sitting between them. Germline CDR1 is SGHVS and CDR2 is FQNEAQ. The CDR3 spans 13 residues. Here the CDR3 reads CASSLGSQDEQFF. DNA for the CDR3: TGTGCCAGCAGCTTAGGCTCACAGGATGAGCAGTTCTTC. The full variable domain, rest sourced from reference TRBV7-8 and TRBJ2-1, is GAGVSQSPRYKVAKRGQDVALRCDPISGHVSLFWYQQALGQGPEFLTYFQNEAQLDKSGLPSDRFFAERPEGSVSTLKIQRTQQEDSAVYLCASSLGSQDEQFFGPGTRLTVL.

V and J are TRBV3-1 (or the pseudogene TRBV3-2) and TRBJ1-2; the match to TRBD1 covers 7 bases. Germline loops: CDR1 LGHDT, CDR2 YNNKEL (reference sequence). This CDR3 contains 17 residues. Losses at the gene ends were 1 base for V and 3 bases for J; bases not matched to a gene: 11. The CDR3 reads CASSQVLGQGVYYGYTF. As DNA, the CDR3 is TGTGCCAGCAGCCAAGTGCTCGGGCAGGGGGTTTACTATGGCTACACCTTC.

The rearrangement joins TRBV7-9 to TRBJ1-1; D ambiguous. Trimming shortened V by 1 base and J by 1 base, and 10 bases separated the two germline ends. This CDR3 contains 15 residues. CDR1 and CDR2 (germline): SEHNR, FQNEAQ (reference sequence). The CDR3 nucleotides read TGTGCCAGCAGCTTAGGTGGGAGTGGGAACACTGAAGCTTTCTTT. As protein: CASSLGGSGNTEAFF.

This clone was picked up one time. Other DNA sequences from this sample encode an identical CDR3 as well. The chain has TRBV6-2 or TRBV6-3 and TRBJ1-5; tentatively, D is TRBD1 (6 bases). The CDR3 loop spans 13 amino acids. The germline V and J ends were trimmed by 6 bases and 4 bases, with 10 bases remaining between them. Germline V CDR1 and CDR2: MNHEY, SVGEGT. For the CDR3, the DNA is TGTGCCAGCAGCCTTCAGGGGAATCAGCCCCAGCATTTT. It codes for CASSLQGNQPQHF.

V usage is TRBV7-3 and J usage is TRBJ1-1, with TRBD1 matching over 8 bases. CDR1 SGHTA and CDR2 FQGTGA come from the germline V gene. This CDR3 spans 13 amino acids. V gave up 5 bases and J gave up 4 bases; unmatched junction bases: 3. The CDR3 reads CASSTTGGTEAFF. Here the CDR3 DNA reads TGTGCCAGCAGCACAACAGGGGGCACTGAAGCTTTCTTT.

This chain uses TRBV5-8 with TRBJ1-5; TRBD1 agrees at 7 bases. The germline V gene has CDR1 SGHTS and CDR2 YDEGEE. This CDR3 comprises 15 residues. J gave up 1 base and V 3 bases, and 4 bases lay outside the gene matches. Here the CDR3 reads CASSSGTVSNQPQHF. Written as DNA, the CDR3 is TGTGCCAGCAGCTCCGGGACAGTCAGCAATCAGCCCCAGCATTTT.

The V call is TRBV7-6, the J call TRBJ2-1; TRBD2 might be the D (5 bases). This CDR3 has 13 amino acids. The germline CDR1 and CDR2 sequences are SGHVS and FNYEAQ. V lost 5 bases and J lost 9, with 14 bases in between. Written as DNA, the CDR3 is TGTGCCAGCAGCCGGGAACCAAAGGGTGAGCAGTTCTTC. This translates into CASSREPKGEQFF.

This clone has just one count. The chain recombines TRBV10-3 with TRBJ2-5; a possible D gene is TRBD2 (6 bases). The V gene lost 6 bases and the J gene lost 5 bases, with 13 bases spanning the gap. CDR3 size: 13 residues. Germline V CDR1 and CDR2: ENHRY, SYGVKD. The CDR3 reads CAIRRESGETQYF. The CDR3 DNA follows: TGTGCCATCAGACGGGAGTCGGGGGAGACCCAGTACTTC.

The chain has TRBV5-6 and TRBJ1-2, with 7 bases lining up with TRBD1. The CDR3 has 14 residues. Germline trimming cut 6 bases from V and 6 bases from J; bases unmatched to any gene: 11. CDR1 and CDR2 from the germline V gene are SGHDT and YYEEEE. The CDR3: CASTEGALGDGYTF. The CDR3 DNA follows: TGTGCCAGCACCGAGGGGGCCCTCGGGGATGGCTACACCTTC.

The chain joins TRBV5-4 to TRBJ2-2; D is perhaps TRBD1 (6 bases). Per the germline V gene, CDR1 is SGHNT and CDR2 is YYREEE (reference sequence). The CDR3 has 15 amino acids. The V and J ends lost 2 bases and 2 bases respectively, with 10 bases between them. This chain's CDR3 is CASSFADRNTGELFF. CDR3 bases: TGTGCCAGCAGCTTCGCGGACAGAAACACCGGGGAGCTGTTTTTT.

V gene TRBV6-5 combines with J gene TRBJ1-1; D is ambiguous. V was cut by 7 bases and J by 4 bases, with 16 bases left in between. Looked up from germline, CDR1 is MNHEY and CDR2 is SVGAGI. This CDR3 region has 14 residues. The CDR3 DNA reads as TGTGCCAGCAACTCCCACGGGAGGGCCACTGAAGCTTTCTTT. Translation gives CASNSHGRATEAFF.

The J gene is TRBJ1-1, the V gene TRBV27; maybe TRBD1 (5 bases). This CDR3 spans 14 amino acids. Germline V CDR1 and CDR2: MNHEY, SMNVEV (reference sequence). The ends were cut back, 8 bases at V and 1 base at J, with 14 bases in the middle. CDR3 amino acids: CASGAGTKNTEAFF. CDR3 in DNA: TGTGCCAGCGGGGCCGGAACAAAGAACACTGAAGCTTTCTTT.

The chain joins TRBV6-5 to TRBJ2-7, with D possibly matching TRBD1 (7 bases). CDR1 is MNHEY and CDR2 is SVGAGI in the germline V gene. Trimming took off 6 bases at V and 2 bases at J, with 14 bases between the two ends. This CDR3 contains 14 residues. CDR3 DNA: TGTGCCAGCAGGCGGGACAGAAAGACCTACGAGCAGTACTTC. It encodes CASRRDRKTYEQYF.

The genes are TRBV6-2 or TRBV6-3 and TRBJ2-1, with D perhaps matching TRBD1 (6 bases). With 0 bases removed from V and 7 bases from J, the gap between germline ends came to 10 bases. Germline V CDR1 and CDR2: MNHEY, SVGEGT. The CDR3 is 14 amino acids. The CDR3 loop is CASSYSSRGNEQFF. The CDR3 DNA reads TGTGCCAGCAGTTACTCCAGTAGGGGGAATGAGCAGTTCTTC.

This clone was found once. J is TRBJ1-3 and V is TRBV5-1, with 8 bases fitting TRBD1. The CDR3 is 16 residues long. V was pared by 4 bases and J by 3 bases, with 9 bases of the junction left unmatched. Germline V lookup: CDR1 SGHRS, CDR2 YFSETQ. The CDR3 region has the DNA TGCGCCAGCAGCATGGATCCAGGGGGCGTTGGAAACACCATATATTTT. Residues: CASSMDPGGVGNTIYF. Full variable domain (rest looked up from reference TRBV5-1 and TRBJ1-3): KAGVTQTPRYLIKTRGQQVTLSCSPISGHRSVSWYQQTPGQGLQFLFEYFSETQRNKGNFPGRFSGRQFSNSRSEMNVSTLELGDSALYLCASSMDPGGVGNTIYFGEGSWLTVV.

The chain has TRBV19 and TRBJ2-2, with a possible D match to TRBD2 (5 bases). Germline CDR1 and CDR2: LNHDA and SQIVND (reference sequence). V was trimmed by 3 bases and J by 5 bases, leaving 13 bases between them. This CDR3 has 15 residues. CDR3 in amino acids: CASSMLGRGTGELFF. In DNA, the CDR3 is TGTGCCAGTAGTATGTTGGGCCGAGGGACCGGGGAGCTGTTTTTT.

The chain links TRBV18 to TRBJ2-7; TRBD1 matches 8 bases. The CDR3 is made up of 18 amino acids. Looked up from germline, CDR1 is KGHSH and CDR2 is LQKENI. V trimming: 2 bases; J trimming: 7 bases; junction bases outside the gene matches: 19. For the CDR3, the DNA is TGTGCCAGCTCACCAAGGTCTTTGGAACAGGGGGGAGCGAAAGAGCAGTACTTC. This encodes CASSPRSLEQGGAKEQYF.

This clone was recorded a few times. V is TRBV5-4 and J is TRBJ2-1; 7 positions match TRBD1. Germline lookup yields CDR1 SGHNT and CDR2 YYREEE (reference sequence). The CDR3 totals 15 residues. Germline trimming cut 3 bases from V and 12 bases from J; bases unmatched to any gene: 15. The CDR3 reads CASSYRQGKTMRQFF. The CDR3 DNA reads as TGTGCCAGCAGCTACCGACAGGGCAAAACAATGAGGCAGTTCTTC.

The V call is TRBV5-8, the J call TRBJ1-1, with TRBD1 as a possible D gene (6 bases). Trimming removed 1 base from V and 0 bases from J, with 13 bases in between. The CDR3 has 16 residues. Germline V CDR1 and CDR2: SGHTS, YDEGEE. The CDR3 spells CASSLWGQLMNTEAFF. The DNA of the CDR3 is TGTGCCAGCAGCTTGTGGGGGCAGCTCATGAACACTGAAGCTTTCTTT.

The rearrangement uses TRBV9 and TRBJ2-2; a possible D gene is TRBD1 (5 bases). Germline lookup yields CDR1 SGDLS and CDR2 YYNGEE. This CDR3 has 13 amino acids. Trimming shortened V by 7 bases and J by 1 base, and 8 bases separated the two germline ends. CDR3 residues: CASSTGNTGELFF. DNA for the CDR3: TGTGCCAGCTCCACAGGGAACACCGGGGAGCTGTTTTTT.

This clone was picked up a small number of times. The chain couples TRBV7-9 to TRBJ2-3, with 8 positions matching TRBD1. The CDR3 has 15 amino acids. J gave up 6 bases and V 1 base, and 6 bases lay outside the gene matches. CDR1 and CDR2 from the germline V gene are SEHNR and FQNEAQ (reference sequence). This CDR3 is CASSLVTGAGDTQYF. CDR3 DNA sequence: TGTGCCAGCAGCTTAGTGACAGGGGCCGGTGATACGCAGTATTTT.

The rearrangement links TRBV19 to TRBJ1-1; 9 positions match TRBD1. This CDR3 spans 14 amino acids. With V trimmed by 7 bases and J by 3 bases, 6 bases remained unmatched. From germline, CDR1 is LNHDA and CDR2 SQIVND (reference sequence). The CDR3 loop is CASMGTGLYTEAFF. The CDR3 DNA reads TGTGCCAGTATGGGGACAGGGCTTTACACTGAAGCTTTCTTT.

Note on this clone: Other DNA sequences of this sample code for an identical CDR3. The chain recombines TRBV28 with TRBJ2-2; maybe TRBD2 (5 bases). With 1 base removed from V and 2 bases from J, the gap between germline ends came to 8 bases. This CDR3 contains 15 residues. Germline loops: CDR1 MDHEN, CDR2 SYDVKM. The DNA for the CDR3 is TGTGCCAGCAGTTTATTGAGCGGAAACACCGGGGAGCTGTTTTTT. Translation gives CASSLLSGNTGELFF.

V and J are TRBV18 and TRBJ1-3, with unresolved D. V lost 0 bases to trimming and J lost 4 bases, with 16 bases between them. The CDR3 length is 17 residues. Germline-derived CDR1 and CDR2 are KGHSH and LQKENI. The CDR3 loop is CASSPPEGPASGNTIYF. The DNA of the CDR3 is TGTGCCAGCTCACCACCCGAAGGCCCAGCGAGCGGAAACACCATATATTTT.

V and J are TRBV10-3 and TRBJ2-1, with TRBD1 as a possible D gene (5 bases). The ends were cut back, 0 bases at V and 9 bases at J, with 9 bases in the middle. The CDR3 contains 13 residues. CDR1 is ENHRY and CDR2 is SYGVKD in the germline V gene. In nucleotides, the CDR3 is TGTGCCATCAGTGAGTCAGGGGTTGGTGAGCAGTTCTTC. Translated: CAISESGVGEQFF.

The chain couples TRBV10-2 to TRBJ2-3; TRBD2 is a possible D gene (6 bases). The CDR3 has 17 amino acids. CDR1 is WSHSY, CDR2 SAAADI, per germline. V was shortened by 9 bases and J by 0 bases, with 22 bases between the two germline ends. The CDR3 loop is CASRTGTQTFSTDTQYF. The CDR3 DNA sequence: TGCGCCAGTCGCACGGGGACTCAGACCTTTAGCACAGATACGCAGTATTTT.

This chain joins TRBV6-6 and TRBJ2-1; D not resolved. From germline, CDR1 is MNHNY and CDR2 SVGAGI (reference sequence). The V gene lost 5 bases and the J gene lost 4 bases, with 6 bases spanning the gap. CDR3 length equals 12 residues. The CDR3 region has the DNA TGTGCCAGCAGTACCCAGTACAATGAGCAGTTCTTC. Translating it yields CASSTQYNEQFF.

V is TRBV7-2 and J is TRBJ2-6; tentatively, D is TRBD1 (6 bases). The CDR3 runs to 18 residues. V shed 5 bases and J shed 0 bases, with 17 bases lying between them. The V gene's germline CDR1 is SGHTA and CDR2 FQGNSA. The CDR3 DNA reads TGTGCCAGCAGCCCCCAATACAGGGTTCACTCTGGGGCCAACGTCCTGACTTTC. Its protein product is CASSPQYRVHSGANVLTF.

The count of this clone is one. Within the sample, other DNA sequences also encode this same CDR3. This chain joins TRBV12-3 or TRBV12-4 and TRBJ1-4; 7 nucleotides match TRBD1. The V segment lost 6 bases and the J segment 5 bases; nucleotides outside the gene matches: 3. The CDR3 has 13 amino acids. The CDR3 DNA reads TGTGCCAGCAGCTTGGGACAGAATGAAAAACTGTTTTTT. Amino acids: CASSLGQNEKLFF.